This T cell receptor (beta chain) derives from a study of shared clonotypes between healthy human individuals. At the deep level, the assay was run. The assay was immunoSEQ multiplex PCR, and TCRdb's table has in-frame clones only and misses some. This table holds some 2,000,000 clones, about 94% found once. The naive CD8 fraction comprised CD45RO-negative cells positively selected for CCR7 and excluded terminally differentiated effector memory CD45RA+ cells. The origin of this receptor is a man younger than 35 in good health. Sequencing was done on a sample of naive CD8+ T cells sorted from blood.

The chain's CDR3 is CASRTGTGIYEQYF. The CDR3 nucleotides read TGTGCCAGCAGAACCGGGACAGGTATCTACGAGCAGTACTTC. The chain has TRBV2 and TRBJ2-7; 8 nucleotides line up with TRBD1. The CDR3 is 14 amino acids. V shed 6 bases, J shed 3 bases, and the junction held 7 bases outside the gene matches. Germline assignment: CDR1 SNHLY and CDR2 FYNNEI.